This TCR beta chain appears in the sequencing data of a study of blood T cell repertoires in COVID-19. Study-level background: Both acute and convalescent COVID-19 samples were obtained from the United States, Italy and Spain. From T cells, B-cell-depleted T cells, or PBMCs came the material, which was cDNA or gDNA.

Trimming left V 2 bases short and J 3 bases short, with 14 bases between. The CDR3 sequence is 15 residues long. Germline V gene lookup returns CDR1 LNHDA and CDR2 SQIVND (reference sequence). How the authors handled the data: Reference gene primer amplification in the assay estimated nucleated cell counts. Assay: immunoSEQ multiplex PCR; the TCRdb copy retains only in-frame clones and omits some. D and trimming were read from the DNA, whereas the V and J calls and clone size are those reported in that table. The sample has about 38,000 clones; 85% are singletons. The chain links TRBV19 to TRBJ2-7, with TRBD1 as a possible D gene (5 bases). This receptor was obtained from a man in his fifties or sixties with active COVID-19. The sequenced sample consisted of peripheral blood. The CDR3, as DNA: TGTGCCAGTAGTATAAGCCAGGGCACATTCTACGAGCAGTACTTC. Translating gives CASSISQGTFYEQYF.